This entry lists 27 T cell receptor beta chains sequenced from one sample in a study of shared clonotypes between healthy human individuals. The data were produced by immunoSEQ multiplex PCR, yet TCRdb's version contains in-frame clones alone and is incomplete. This sample has 1,400,000 or so clones; less than 99% occur once, and the top ten carry approximately 0.4%. The sample consisted of naive CD4+ T cells sorted from blood. Subset noted: CD45RA+ positively selected. The origin of the receptors is a young man in good health.

This chain uses TRBV6-1 with TRBJ2-5; the D gene is possibly TRBD1 (6 bases). This CDR3 region has 15 residues. CDR1 and CDR2 from the germline V gene are MNHNS and SASEGT. Trimming removed 6 bases from V and 5 bases from J, with 19 bases in between. The CDR3 coding sequence is TGTGCCAGCAGACGGGACACTCCTAGGGTGGAGACCCAGTACTTC. This gives the protein CASRRDTPRVETQYF.

The chain combines TRBV18 with TRBJ2-1; 7 nucleotides line up with TRBD1. CDR1 is KGHSH, CDR2 LQKENI, per germline. Germline trimming cut 4 bases from V and 3 bases from J; bases unmatched to any gene: 6. The CDR3 has 15 residues. As DNA, the CDR3 is TGTGCCAGCTCACTGCCCGGGACAGTCTACAATGAGCAGTTCTTC. As protein: CASSLPGTVYNEQFF.

This chain links TRBV6-5 with TRBJ1-1, with D tentatively TRBD1 (5 bases). Between the trimmed V and J ends, which lost 8 bases and 1 base, there was a span of 14 bases. The CDR3 is 14 residues long. In germline, CDR1 is MNHEY, CDR2 SVGAGI. The CDR3 loop is CASGTGRRNTEAFF. The DNA of the CDR3 is TGTGCCAGCGGAACGGGACGGAGGAACACTGAAGCTTTCTTT.

This chain's CDR3 is CASSEARTGDQPQHF. The CDR3 coding sequence is TGTGCCAGCAGTGAAGCTCGGACAGGGGATCAGCCCCAGCATTTT. This chain links TRBV2 with TRBJ1-5; TRBD1 aligns across 9 bases. V shed 0 bases and J 5 bases; nucleotides not matched to a gene: 2. The germline V gene encodes CDR1 SNHLY and CDR2 FYNNEI. This CDR3 is 15 amino acids long. The full variable domain, completed using reference TRBV2 and TRBJ1-5, is EPEVTQTPSHQVTQMGQEVILRCVPISNHLYFYWYRQILGQKVEFLVSFYNNEISEKSEIFDDQFSVERPDGSNFTLKIRSTKLEDSAMYFCASSEARTGDQPQHFGDGTRLSIL.

J is TRBJ1-5 and V is TRBV19; D gene uncertain. Germline CDR1 reads LNHDA; CDR2 reads SQIVND (reference sequence). CDR3 size: 13 residues. Trimming removed 3 bases from V and 3 bases from J, with 6 bases in between. CDR3 in amino acids: CASSMGSNQPQHF. The CDR3 DNA reads TGTGCCAGTAGTATGGGTTCCAATCAGCCCCAGCATTTT.

This chain uses TRBV10-2 with TRBJ2-7; no clear D. CDR1 is WSHSY and CDR2 is SAAADI in the germline V gene. The CDR3 contains 12 residues. As DNA, the CDR3 is TGCGCTACGGCGGCGGCCTCCTACGAGCAGTACTTC. Translating it yields CATAAASYEQYF.

This clone was seen only once. The chain joins TRBV6-5 to TRBJ1-2; D not certain. The CDR3 runs 14 residues. Trimming removed 4 bases at V and 0 bases at J, with 9 bases between. CDR1 MNHEY and CDR2 SVGAGI come from the germline V gene. In DNA, the CDR3 is TGTGCCAGCAGTTCCCAGTCAGCTAACTATGGCTACACCTTC. This translates into CASSSQSANYGYTF.

The chain employs TRBV6-1 and TRBJ2-3, with D possibly being TRBD2 (7 bases). Germline assignment: CDR1 MNHNS and CDR2 SASEGT. The V and J ends lost 7 bases and 10 bases respectively, with 21 bases between them. CDR3 length equals 14 residues. DNA for the CDR3: TGTGCCAGCACCAGGGAGGGGAGGGGGATGGCGCAGTATTTT. Translation: CASTREGRGMAQYF.

This chain joins TRBV6-6 and TRBJ2-5; D may be TRBD1 (6 bases). V lost 1 base, J lost 0 bases, and 9 bases lay in between. The CDR3 has 15 amino acids. Germline lookup yields CDR1 MNHNY and CDR2 SVGAGI (reference sequence). Here the CDR3 DNA reads TGTGCCAGCAGTTACTGGCAGGGGTACCAAGAGACCCAGTACTTC. It specifies CASSYWQGYQETQYF.

The chain recombines TRBV7-6 with TRBJ2-1; possible D gene TRBD2, 8 bases. The CDR3 spans 19 residues. Germline V lookup: CDR1 SGHVS, CDR2 FNYEAQ. Between the trimmed V and J ends, which lost 5 bases and 3 bases, there was a span of 26 bases. DNA of the CDR3: TGTGCCAGCAGCCCAGGGGGACATGGGAGCGGGAGACTCTACAATGAGCAGTTCTTC. Amino acids: CASSPGGHGSGRLYNEQFF. The complete variable domain, with remaining parts taken from reference TRBV7-6 and TRBJ2-1, reads GAGVSQSPRYKVTKRGQDVALRCDPISGHVSLYWYRQALGQGPEFLTYFNYEAQQDKSGLPNDRFSAERPEGSISTLTIQRTEQRDSAMYRCASSPGGHGSGRLYNEQFFGPGTRLTVL.

With regard to this clone: Other nucleotide sequences in the sample specify the same CDR3. The chain joins TRBV9 to TRBJ2-5; TRBD1 agrees at 10 bases. CDR1 and CDR2 (germline): SGDLS, YYNGEE. This CDR3 contains 15 residues. With V trimmed by 2 bases and J by 0 bases, 1 base remained unmatched. CDR3 region: CASSVGTGDQETQYF. DNA for the CDR3: TGTGCCAGCAGCGTTGGGACAGGGGACCAAGAGACCCAGTACTTC. The full variable domain, rest sourced from reference TRBV9 and TRBJ2-5, is DSGVTQTPKHLITATGQRVTLRCSPRSGDLSVYWYQQSLDQGLQFLIQYYNGEERAKGNILERFSAQQFPDLHSELNLSSLELGDSALYFCASSVGTGDQETQYFGPGTRLLVL.

The chain uses TRBV18 and TRBJ1-1; D not certain. V was pared by 2 bases and J by 1 base, with 5 bases between. The germline CDR1 and CDR2 sequences are KGHSH and LQKENI. CDR3 length: 13 amino acids. This chain's CDR3 is CASSPKKNTEAFF. The DNA of the CDR3 is TGTGCCAGCTCACCAAAGAAGAACACTGAAGCTTTCTTT.

The J gene is TRBJ2-2, the V gene TRBV7-2; no clear D. There are 13 residues in the CDR3. V was cut by 2 bases and J by 6 bases, with 7 bases left in between. CDR1 is SGHTA, CDR2 FQGNSA, per germline. This CDR3 is CASSLTGAGELFF. As DNA, the CDR3 is TGTGCCAGCAGCTTAACTGGGGCCGGGGAGCTGTTTTTT.

Notes on this clone: Other DNA sequences in this sample translate to the same CDR3. The genes are TRBV5-1 and TRBJ1-1; possible D gene TRBD1, 5 bases. The V end was cut by 2 bases, the J end by 4 bases, with 12 bases between. CDR1 is SGHRS and CDR2 is YFSETQ in the germline V gene. This CDR3 region has 14 residues. The CDR3 DNA reads TGCGCCAGCAGCTTAGGGGTTTTGGGCACTGAAGCTTTCTTT. This gives the protein CASSLGVLGTEAFF.

The J gene is TRBJ1-2, the V gene TRBV18; D is ambiguous. Trimming removed 3 bases at V and 0 bases at J, with 8 bases between. This CDR3 contains 14 residues. Germline V lookup: CDR1 KGHSH, CDR2 LQKENI. The CDR3 region has the DNA TGTGCCAGCTCACCTGGACTATCTAACTATGGCTACACCTTC. Its protein is CASSPGLSNYGYTF.

In DNA form, the CDR3 reads TGCGGCGGACAGGGAACTTTCTTT. As protein: CGGQGTFF. This chain connects TRBV20-1 to TRBJ1-1; 8 bases match TRBD1. The CDR3 is made up of 8 amino acids. The germline V gene has CDR1 DFQATT and CDR2 SNEGSKA (reference sequence).

J is TRBJ2-2 and V is TRBV5-4; D is ambiguous. V was shortened by 1 base and J by 0 bases, with 7 bases between the two germline ends. This CDR3 has 15 residues. The germline V gene has CDR1 SGHNT and CDR2 YYREEE (reference sequence). CDR3 DNA sequence: TGTGCCAGCAGCTTGAACGGAGCGAACACCGGGGAGCTGTTTTTT. Its protein is CASSLNGANTGELFF.

This clone was picked up a small number of times. This CDR3 is also generated by other DNA sequences in the sample. The rearrangement links TRBV5-1 to TRBJ2-7; 12 bases fit TRBD2. CDR3 length equals 15 residues. The V gene end was trimmed by 2 bases and the J gene end by 1 base; junction bases not matched to a gene: 1. Germline-derived CDR1 and CDR2 are SGHRS and YFSETQ. In DNA form, the CDR3 reads TGCGCCAGCAGCTTCGGACTAGCGGGATCCTACGAGCAGTACTTC. Translation: CASSFGLAGSYEQYF. The whole variable domain, remainder taken from reference TRBV5-1 and TRBJ2-7, is KAGVTQTPRYLIKTRGQQVTLSCSPISGHRSVSWYQQTPGQGLQFLFEYFSETQRNKGNFPGRFSGRQFSNSRSEMNVSTLELGDSALYLCASSFGLAGSYEQYFGPGTRLTVT.

The CDR3 coding sequence is TGTGCCAGCAGTCCAGGGCCGATGGCGGGAGTCTACAATGAGCAGTTCTTC. It translates to CASSPGPMAGVYNEQFF. The genes are TRBV7-2 and TRBJ2-1; 7 nucleotides match TRBD2. V shed 6 bases and J 3 bases; nucleotides not matched to a gene: 14. Germline V lookup: CDR1 SGHTA, CDR2 FQGNSA. This CDR3 region has 17 residues. The variable domain in full, completed from reference TRBV7-2 and TRBJ2-1, reads GAGVSQSPSNKVTEKGKDVELRCDPISGHTALYWYRQSLGQGLEFLIYFQGNSAPDKSGLPSDRFSAERTGGSVSTLTIQRTQQEDSAVYLCASSPGPMAGVYNEQFFGPGTRLTVL.

This clone was counted a single time. This chain uses TRBV7-8 with TRBJ1-5, with 8 positions matching TRBD1. The CDR3 spans 17 residues. Germline lookup yields CDR1 SGHVS and CDR2 FQNEAQ. V lost 3 bases to trimming and J lost 0 bases; unmatched junction nucleotides: 7. CDR3 sequence (DNA): TGTGCCAGCAGCTTGAGCCAGGGGGCCAATAGCAATCAGCCCCAGCATTTT. Its protein product is CASSLSQGANSNQPQHF.

Here the CDR3 DNA reads TGTGCCAGCAGCTTGCCGGGACAGGGGAACTATGGCTACACCTTC. Translated: CASSLPGQGNYGYTF. The genes are TRBV5-4 and TRBJ1-2; 10 bases are a match to TRBD1. The CDR3 spans 15 residues. J lost 2 bases, V lost 1 base, and 2 bases had no gene match. Germline assignment: CDR1 SGHNT and CDR2 YYREEE (reference sequence).

A remark on this clone: Additional DNA sequences in this sample encode the identical CDR3. The chain is built from TRBV20-1 and TRBJ2-3, with D unresolved. Germline V gives CDR1 DFQATT, CDR2 SNEGSKA (reference sequence). Trimming cost V 3 bases and J 3 bases, with 4 bases left between them. The CDR3 has 11 residues. CDR3 amino acids: CSARQTDTQYF. In DNA, the CDR3 is TGCAGTGCTAGGCAGACAGATACGCAGTATTTT.

V and J are TRBV21-1 and TRBJ2-7; TRBD2 was called by the table and not checked on the DNA. TRBV21-1 is a documented pseudogene. The CDR3 loop spans 17 amino acids. The CDR3 sequence: CASTPPAGRVYRNEQYF. In DNA, the CDR3 is TGTGCCAGCACACCCCCCGCGGGGAGGGTTTATCGGAACGAGCAGTACTTC.

The count of this clone is one. The rearrangement links TRBV5-4 to TRBJ1-2; 8 positions match TRBD1. V gave up 1 base and J gave up 2 bases; unmatched junction bases: 4. CDR1 is SGHNT, CDR2 YYREEE, per germline (reference sequence). The CDR3 is 15 amino acids. The CDR3 DNA reads TGTGCCAGCAGCTTGCTTAGGACAGGGAACTATGGCTACACCTTC. Residues: CASSLLRTGNYGYTF.

CDR3: CASSKRWFPYEQYF. As DNA, the CDR3 is TGTGCCAGCAGCAAGCGGTGGTTCCCCTACGAGCAGTACTTC. V gene TRBV9 combines with J gene TRBJ2-7; perhaps TRBD2 as D (5 bases). This CDR3 comprises 14 residues. Per the germline V gene, CDR1 is SGDLS and CDR2 is YYNGEE. The V and J ends lost 4 bases and 2 bases respectively, with 13 bases between them.

This clone was found once. V gene TRBV10-1 combines with J gene TRBJ2-2, with 8 bases aligning to TRBD1. The CDR3 loop spans 15 amino acids. Germline V gene data show CDR1 as WNHNN and CDR2 as SYGVQD (reference sequence). Trimming cost V 2 bases and J 5 bases; bases outside gene matches: 4. CDR3: CASSEGQGGTGELFF. The CDR3 DNA follows: TGCGCCAGCAGTGAGGGACAGGGAGGAACCGGGGAGCTGTTTTTT.

The V and J genes are TRBV29-1 and TRBJ2-1; D is uncertain. Germline assignment: CDR1 SQVTM and CDR2 ANQGSEA. The CDR3 is 16 amino acids. Trimming removed 3 bases at V and 2 bases at J, with 17 bases between. The CDR3 nucleotides read TGCAGCGTTGAGAAAAGGCTTTCGGGCGCCTACAATGAGCAGTTCTTC. Residues: CSVEKRLSGAYNEQFF.